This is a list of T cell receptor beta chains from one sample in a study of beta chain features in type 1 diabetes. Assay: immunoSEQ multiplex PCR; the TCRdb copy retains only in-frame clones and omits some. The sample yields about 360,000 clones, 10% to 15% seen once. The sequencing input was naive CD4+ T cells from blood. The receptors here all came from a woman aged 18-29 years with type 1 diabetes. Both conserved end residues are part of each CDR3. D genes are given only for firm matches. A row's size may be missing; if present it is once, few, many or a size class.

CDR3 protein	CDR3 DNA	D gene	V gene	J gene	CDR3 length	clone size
CASTSGERYTF	TGTGCCAGCACGTCGGGGGAGCGGTACACCTTC	NA	TRBV6-5	TRBJ1-2	11	NA
CATTPGQGALNEQFF	TGTGCCACCACGCCGGGACAGGGGGCTCTCAATGAGCAGTTCTTC	TRBD1	TRBV27	TRBJ2-1	15	NA
CASSLVNTEAFF	TGTGCCAGCAGCTTGGTAAACACTGAAGCTTTCTTT	NA	TRBV5-4	TRBJ1-1	12	few
CASRAGGAGYGYTF	TGTGCCAGCAGGGCCGGGGGGGCAGGGTATGGCTACACCTTC	NA	TRBV7-2	TRBJ1-2	14	NA
CASSQDRGTKNTEAFF	TGCGCCAGCAGCCAAGACCGGGGGACCAAGAACACTGAAGCTTTCTTT	NA	TRBV4-1	TRBJ1-1	16	NA
CATSRDRGHYEQYF	TGTGCCACCAGCAGAGACAGGGGGCACTACGAGCAGTACTTC	TRBD1	TRBV15	TRBJ2-7	14	NA
CASSQDDSRYNEQFF	TGCGCCAGCAGCCAGGATGACAGTCGCTACAATGAGCAGTTCTTC	NA	TRBV4-3	TRBJ2-1	15	few
CSALPLQGPGELFF	TGCAGCGCGCTCCCGTTACAGGGCCCCGGGGAGCTGTTTTTT	NA	TRBV29-1	TRBJ2-2	14	few
CASSLGRQGSKSPLHF	TGTGCCAGCAGCTTAGGGCGACAGGGGAGTAAATCACCCCTCCACTTT	TRBD1	TRBV7-2	TRBJ1-6	16	NA
CSVGGGQGGKLFF	TGCAGCGTTGGAGGAGGACAGGGAGGCAAACTGTTTTTT	TRBD1	TRBV29-1	TRBJ1-4	13	NA
CASSQLGIPYEQYF	TGTGCCAGCAGCCAACTCGGGATTCCCTACGAGCAGTACTTC	NA	TRBV7-9	TRBJ2-7	14	NA
CASSPAGRYNEQFF	TGTGCCAGCTCACCGGCAGGGCGCTACAATGAGCAGTTCTTC	NA	TRBV18	TRBJ2-1	14	few
CASRDRLNQPQHF	TGCGCCAGCAGGGACAGGCTCAATCAGCCCCAGCATTTT	TRBD1	TRBV23-1	TRBJ1-5	13	few
CSARQEYNEQFF	TGCAGCGCCCGACAGGAGTACAATGAGCAGTTCTTC	NA	TRBV29-1	TRBJ2-1	12	few
CASARGVTTDNEQFF	TGTGCTAGTGCCCGTGGCGTCACTACGGACAATGAGCAGTTCTTC	NA	TRBV12-5	TRBJ2-1	15	NA
CASSPSTAIGTTSTDTQYF	TGTGCCAGCAGCCCCTCGACAGCGATCGGGACTACTAGCACAGATACGCAGTATTTT	TRBD2	TRBV7-9	TRBJ2-3	19	few
CASSRTRGSGANVLTF	TGCGCCAGCAGCCGGACCAGGGGCTCTGGGGCCAACGTCCTGACTTTC	NA	TRBV4-3	TRBJ2-6	16	NA
CASSAAVEVNTEAFF	TGTGCCAGCAGCGCCGCGGTGGAAGTGAACACTGAAGCTTTCTTT	NA	TRBV9	TRBJ1-1	15	NA
CSGRRGPLAMNTEAFF	TGCAGCGGCCGGAGAGGGCCCCTGGCCATGAACACTGAAGCTTTCTTT	NA	TRBV29-1	TRBJ1-1	16	few
CASSRWVGEGSPLHF	TGTGCCAGCAGCCGTTGGGTAGGGGAGGGATCACCCCTCCACTTT	NA	TRBV11-2	TRBJ1-6	15	NA
CASSLGLAGASPYNEQFF	TGTGCCAGCAGCTTGGGACTAGCGGGAGCCTCCCCCTACAATGAGCAGTTCTTC	TRBD2	TRBV5-4	TRBJ2-1	18	few
CSVLLGTRVREQYF	TGCAGCGTCCTATTGGGGACTAGAGTTCGCGAGCAGTACTTC	TRBD2	TRBV29-1	TRBJ2-7	14	few
CASSVSPGMYETQYF	TGTGCCAGCAGCGTATCCCCAGGGATGTACGAGACCCAGTACTTC	NA	TRBV9	TRBJ2-5	15	NA
CASSQPRGQPTYEQYF	TGCGCCAGCAGCCAACCCAGGGGACAGCCCACCTACGAGCAGTACTTC	TRBD1	TRBV4-3	TRBJ2-7	16	NA
CASRTSGHNEQFF	TGCGCCAGTAGGACTAGCGGGCACAATGAGCAGTTCTTC	TRBD2	TRBV5-1	TRBJ2-1	13	NA
CASRPGGSAYEQYF	TGTGCCAGCAGACCAGGGGGCTCGGCCTACGAGCAGTACTTC	TRBD1	TRBV7-2	TRBJ2-7	14	few
CASRDPGGRSDTQYF	TGTGCCAGCAGAGACCCGGGGGGGCGGTCAGATACGCAGTATTTT	TRBD2	TRBV2	TRBJ2-3	15	NA
CASSSDRVPYNEQFF	TGTGCCAGCAGTAGCGACAGGGTGCCCTACAATGAGCAGTTCTTC	TRBD1	TRBV9	TRBJ2-1	15	NA
CSAEQGKLFF	TGCAGTGCTGAACAGGGGAAACTGTTTTTT	TRBD1	TRBV20-1	TRBJ1-4	10	few